The clone carrying this T cell receptor (beta chain) was counted only a few times. The entry originates in a study of regulatory T cells in long-lasting Graves disease. Both iRepertoire HTBI primers and Arm-PCR of CDR3 regions were used to build the TCR beta libraries. From the multiplex PCR reads, TCRdb called clonotypes with MiXCR, one entry per CDR3 protein. The repertoire holds about 560,000 distinct CDR3 sequences, with 15% to 20% as singletons. CDR3 size: 14 residues. V lost 6 bases, J lost 2 bases, and 6 bases stayed unmatched. Per germline, CDR1 SQVTM and CDR2 ANQGSEA. Described time point: newly diagnosed GD, antithyroid drugs for less than 3 months. After RNA was extracted from PBMCs, the TCR library was made from it. The same specimen was also included in a second study, on T cells in Graves' hyperthyroidism and ophthalmopathy. That investigation notes: The study based diagnoses on clinical symptoms, serum thyroxine and TRAb, thyroid ultrasound and orbital computed tomography.

The chain employs TRBV29-1 and TRBJ1-3; TRBD1 matches 8 bases. The source material was peripheral blood mononuclear cells (PBMCs), sampled at new diagnosis, from a patient treated with antithyroid drugs. This receptor was obtained from a man between 18 and 35 years old with Graves disease. CDR3 in DNA: TGCAGCGTGAACCCCAGGGGGCCTGGAAACACCATATATTTT. This encodes CSVNPRGPGNTIYF.